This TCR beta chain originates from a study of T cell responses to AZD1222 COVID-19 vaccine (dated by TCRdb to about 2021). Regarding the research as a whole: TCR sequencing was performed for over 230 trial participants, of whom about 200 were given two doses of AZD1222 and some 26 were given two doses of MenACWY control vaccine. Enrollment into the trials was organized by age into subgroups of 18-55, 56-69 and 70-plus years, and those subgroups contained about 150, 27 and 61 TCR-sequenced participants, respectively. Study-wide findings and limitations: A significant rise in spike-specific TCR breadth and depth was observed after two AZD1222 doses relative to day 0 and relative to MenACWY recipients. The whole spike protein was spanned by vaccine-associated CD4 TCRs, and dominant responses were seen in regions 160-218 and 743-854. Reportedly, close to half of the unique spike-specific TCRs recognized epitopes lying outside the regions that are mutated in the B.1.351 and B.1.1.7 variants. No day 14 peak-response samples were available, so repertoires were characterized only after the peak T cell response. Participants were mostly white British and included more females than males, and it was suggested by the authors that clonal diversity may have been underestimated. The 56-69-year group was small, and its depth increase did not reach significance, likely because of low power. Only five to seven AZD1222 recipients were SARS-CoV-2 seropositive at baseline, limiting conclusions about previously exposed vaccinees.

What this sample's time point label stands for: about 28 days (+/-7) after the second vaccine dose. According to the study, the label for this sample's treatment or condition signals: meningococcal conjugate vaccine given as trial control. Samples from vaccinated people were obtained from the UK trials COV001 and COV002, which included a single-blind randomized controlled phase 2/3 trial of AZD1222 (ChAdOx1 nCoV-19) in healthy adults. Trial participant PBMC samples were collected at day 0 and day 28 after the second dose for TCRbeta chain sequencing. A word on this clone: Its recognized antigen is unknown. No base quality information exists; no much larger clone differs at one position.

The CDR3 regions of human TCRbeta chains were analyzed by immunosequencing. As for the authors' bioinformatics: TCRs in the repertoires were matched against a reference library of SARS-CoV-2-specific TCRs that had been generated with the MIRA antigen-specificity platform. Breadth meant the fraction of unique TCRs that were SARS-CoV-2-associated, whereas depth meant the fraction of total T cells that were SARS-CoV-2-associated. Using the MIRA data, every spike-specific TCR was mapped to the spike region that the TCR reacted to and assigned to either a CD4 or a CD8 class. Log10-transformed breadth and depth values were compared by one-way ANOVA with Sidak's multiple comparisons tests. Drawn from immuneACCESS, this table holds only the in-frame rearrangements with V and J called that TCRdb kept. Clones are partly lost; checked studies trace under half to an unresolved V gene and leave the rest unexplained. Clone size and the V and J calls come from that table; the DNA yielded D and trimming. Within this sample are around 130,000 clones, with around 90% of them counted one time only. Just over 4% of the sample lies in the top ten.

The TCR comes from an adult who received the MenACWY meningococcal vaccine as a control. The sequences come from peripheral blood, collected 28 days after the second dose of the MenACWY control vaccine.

Read as DNA, the sequence is TGTGCCAGCAGCCGTGCCGGGCTAGCGGGGGGGCGAGAGACCCAGTACTTC. This is translated as CASSRAGLAGGRETQYF. The chain uses TRBV7-9 and TRBJ2-5, with 12 bases in between that match TRBD2. The CDR3 numbers 17 residues from cysteine through phenylalanine. Only CDR3 DNA is held: 51 bases, read in frame from base 1. V ends up 5 bases short and J 4 bases short, with an unmatched junction base count of 11. From the germline V gene (reference sequence), CDR1 is SEHNR and CDR2 is FQNEAQ.